This T cell receptor (beta chain) emerged from a study of T cells after yellow fever vaccination. The study's findings and limits: A large majority of primary-vaccination clones showed up again after the booster (about 97% CD4, 88% CD8).

By 5'RACE template switching, TCR cDNA was produced, with a universal primer site and UMIs added in the process. One entry per CDR3 protein, called by TCRdb with MiXCR from the 5' RACE reads. The table has some 300,000 distinct CDR3 sequences, over 8.5% seen once. This clonotype was recorded a few times. What it recognizes is unknown. This TCR was sampled from a man in his late teens or twenties who received the YFV17D yellow fever vaccine. The sample in question was CD4+ T cells sorted from PBMCs, obtained 45 days after the yellow fever booster vaccination.

CDR3 region: CASRTTGSNEKLFF. Written as DNA, the CDR3 is TGTGCCAGCAGGACGACAGGGTCTAATGAAAAACTGTTTTTT. The chain is built from TRBV12-3 or TRBV12-4 and TRBJ1-4; 7 bases agree with TRBD1. The CDR3 totals 14 residues. V lost 6 bases and J lost 3; bases outside the gene matches: 4.